This TCR beta chain was captured in a study of blood T cell repertoires in COVID-19. The CDR3 runs 15 residues. Deletions cut 3 bases from V and 0 bases from J, with 12 bases between. CDR1 is SGHNT and CDR2 is YYREEE in the germline V gene (reference sequence). In the study's own analysis: It was from reference gene primer amplification that nucleated cell counts were estimated. Some clones are missing from TCRdb's copy, which holds only in-frame ones; the method was immunoSEQ multiplex PCR. The V and J calls and the clone size are those of that table, but D and trimming were determined from the DNA. The profile shows about 150,000 clones, around nine tenths of them singletons.

Input material: peripheral blood. The chain employs TRBV5-4 and TRBJ1-1; maybe TRBD1 (5 bases). This clonotype originated in an older woman with acute or convalescent COVID-19. The DNA for the CDR3 is TGTGCCAGCAGCTCCCAGACAGCTATGAACACTGAAGCTTTCTTT. Translated: CASSSQTAMNTEAFF.